This record concerns one T cell receptor beta chain sequence. This clone is a singleton in its sample. What this receptor recognizes is not known. No much larger clone is present one base from it, and per-base qualities are unavailable. The time point label, read with the paper, signifies: blood sample drawn before combined kidney and bone marrow transplant. Thawed PBMCs were FACS-sorted into unstimulated Tregs (CD4+CD25+CD127-), CD4+ non-Tregs (CD4+CD25-), CD4 cells and CD8 cells. A few combined kidney and bone marrow transplant recipients from the ITN036ST trial were included as patients, and samples were available only from these trial subjects. Healthy control blood was processed by Ficoll density gradient to PBMCs and cryopreserved; patient PBMCs were collected before and after transplant. The sample comes from a study of Tregs in tolerant kidney transplant recipients (dated by TCRdb to the late 2010s). With respect to the entire study: Transplants used related donors with nonmyeloablative bone marrow transplantation; mixed chimerism was transient in the human trials. The study applied TCRbeta sequencing to find donor-specific regulatory T cells before combined kidney and bone marrow transplantation and then followed those same cells after transplant. Broader findings and caveats from the paper: The most biologically relevant and donor-specific TCRbeta repertoire appeared to be identified by expanding Tregs with activated donor B cells. Because only a small number of patients were included, the study had limitations, and the results will need to be validated in larger populations as well as under other immunosuppression protocols. For some patients, the PCR primers changed as time went on, which meant samples from those patients could not be compared with one another at the nucleotide level. Biological reproducibility was not examined directly, but technical replication error appeared to be minimal. In tolerant patients, the expansion of donor-specific Tregs was greater than global Treg expansion, suggesting that the expansion was antigen-driven rather than nonspecific.

For TCRbeta CDR3 sequencing, genomic DNA was extracted from sorted cells using the QIAGEN DNeasy Blood and Tissue Kit. Through immunoSEQ, high-throughput TCRbeta CDR3 sequencing was done commercially, including PCR amplification with internal controls and bias correction. The authors processed their data as follows. A unique productive TCRbeta sequence was defined by the CDR3 nucleotide sequence when primers matched, and otherwise by the CDR3 amino acid sequence together with the Vbeta and Jbeta genes. To correct sorting error, sequences shared between sorted populations at a frequency ratio of 2:1 or less were removed; the rest were assigned to the higher population. A sequence was defined as donor-reactive if the sequence was expanded at least 5-fold in CFSE-low cells compared with unstimulated cells and had a frequency of at least 0.01% in CFSE-low cells. Jensen-Shannon divergence calculated on the top 100 TCRbeta sequences ranked by frequency was used to measure repertoire divergence. For any sample with multiple sequencing runs, sorting error was corrected in each run separately before the runs were pooled. Entries here come from immuneACCESS through TCRdb and include only in-frame sequences with V and J called. Some clones fail to appear in such tables; in the studies checked, an unresolved V gene covers under half of the shortfall, and the cause of the remainder is unknown. V and J calls and clone size are as listed in that table; D and trimming were resolved from the DNA. The sample table records approximately 93,000 clones; approximately 93% of these occur just once. 0.35% to 0.55% of the sample lies in the top ten.

In the germline V gene (reference sequence), CDR1 corresponds to SGHNT and CDR2 to YYREEE. CDR3 length: 15 amino acids, cysteine to phenylalanine. The DNA shown is the 45-base CDR3, in frame from base 1. The V end loses 4 bases and the J end loses 2 bases, and a stretch of 15 bases separates them. This clonotype was obtained from a human donor who received a combined kidney and bone marrow transplant. The chain links TRBV5-4 with TRBJ2-5; confidence is insufficient to name the D gene. The material was CD4+ T cells from blood, obtained before the transplant. The CDR3 region has the sequence CASSRDPTGQETQYF. The nucleotide sequence reads as follows: TGTGCCAGCAGCCGTGACCCGACGGGTCAAGAGACCCAGTACTTC.